This T cell receptor beta chain was sequenced for a study of cytomegalovirus exposure and HLA in healthy donors. Germline CDR1 reads SGHVS; CDR2 reads FQNEAQ. Trimming cost V 2 bases and J 2 bases, with 9 bases left between them. The CDR3 spans 14 residues. 13 Jbeta primers and 60 Vbeta primers were used for the PCR. Repertoires were generated with immunoSEQ multiplex PCR, while TCRdb's copy carries only in-frame clones and drops some. The sample lists 89,000 or so clones; 70% to 80% were seen once. This receptor was obtained from a man aged 18 to 30 in good health and CMV-seropositive. Sequenced sample: PBMCs. The chain recombines TRBV7-8 with TRBJ2-5; possible D gene TRBD2, 5 bases. CDR3 nucleotides: TGTGCCAGCAGCTTAAAAGCGGCACAAGAGACCCAGTACTTC. Translation: CASSLKAAQETQYF.